The T cell receptor beta chain described here comes from a study of siplizumab effects on memory and regulatory T cells. Clones were sequenced by immunoSEQ multiplex PCR, and TCRdb holds only the in-frame ones, with some missing. Of tens of thousands of clones listed, 85% to 95% are singletons. Germline loops: CDR1 SNHLY, CDR2 FYNNEI. The CDR3 loop spans 13 amino acids. V gave up 6 bases and J gave up 7 bases, with 13 bases separating them. V usage is TRBV2 and J usage is TRBJ1-5, with a possible D match to TRBD1 (5 bases). The specimen was non-Treg CD4+ T cells sorted from blood. This TCR was recovered from a human donor in good health. CDR3 nucleotides: TGTGCCAGCAGCGGGGGTGCGGGCCAGCCCCAGCATTTT. It codes for CASSGGAGQPQHF.